This TCR beta chain was obtained from a study of T-cell memory formation after mild COVID-19 (dated by TCRdb to the early 2020s). Regarding the study in general: Most TCR sequence clusters were specific to one of the two donors. In a couple of donors, T-cell clones that expanded and contracted after mild COVID-19 were tracked by sequencing TCRalpha and TCRbeta repertoires over time. Two young, previously healthy adult volunteers, one female and one male, were included in the cohort.

Broad study findings and their caveats: SARS-CoV-2 specificity was not confirmed for the second-wave clones peaking on day 37. The detection of some responding clones in pre-infection memory suggests that pre-existing cross-reactive memory T cells joined the SARS-CoV-2 response. Contracting CD4+ clones were found mainly in CM and EM memory subsets, while CD8+ clones were enriched in EMRA. Balanced CD4/CD8 phenotypes were observed for clones contracting from day 15 to 85, whereas a bias towards CD4+ was observed for a second wave of clones expanding from day 15 to 37. The study covered only a couple of mild cases, and larger cohorts including severe cases with pre-infection samples were considered necessary.

Ficoll-Paque density gradient centrifugation was used to isolate PBMCs. The run used an Illumina NovaSeq 6000. TCRalpha and TCRbeta cDNA libraries were built by 5'RACE with constant-segment primers, adding sample barcodes and unique molecular identifiers. Trizol reagent was used to extract RNA from every sample. The libraries were amplified in two PCR steps, and the second step added a second sample barcode and Illumina TruSeq adapters. The libraries were sequenced on an Illumina NovaSeq using 2 x 150 bp paired-end reads. Turning to the authors' computational methods: The reads were demultiplexed and collapsed into UMI-guided consensus sequences using migec v1.2.7. Using mixcr v2.1.11, the UMI consensuses were aligned to TRA and TRB V and J templates and assembled into clonotypes. Clonotypes were classified as expanded or contracted when called significant by both edgeR and NoisET, with noise models trained on biological replicates. For edgeR calls, a false discovery rate-adjusted p below 0.01 and a log2 fold-change threshold of 1 were applied. As an exploratory analysis of dynamics, max-normalized trajectories of the 1000 most abundant clonotypes were examined by PCA with hierarchical clustering. Separately sequenced CD4+ and CD8+ repertoires were used to assign the CD4 or CD8 phenotype of responding clones. TCRdb redid the processing of the public reads, applying fastp at Q25 and MiXCR, and retained in-frame beta chains. A single entry per CDR3 protein holds the most common genes and DNA from its merged rows. TCRdb's processing, not the authors', yielded these V and J calls. Counted in this sample were fewer than 110,000 distinct CDR3 sequences; approximately 15% of them appeared once. About 39% of the sample rests with the top ten.

At least ten counts were recorded for this clonotype. Its antigen specificity is not known. Base quality data are lacking; no much larger clone is found one base away. V is clipped by 1 base and J by 4 bases, and the sequence between their germline boundaries is 13 bases long. Via the germline V gene, CDR1 is SGHAT and CDR2 FQNNGV. The CDR3, from cysteine to phenylalanine, totals 15 residues. CDR3 DNA is the only sequence kept; it has 45 bases, read in frame from the first base. This TCR came from a man younger than 30 who had mild COVID-19 (a few samples of this study predate the infection). The sample titles of this study are shuffled in the database, so cell type and time point are left out; the donor was told from shared clones. The V and J genes are TRBV11-2 and TRBJ2-5; the D gene may be TRBD1 or TRBD2, since each aligns over 5 bases. The specimen sequenced was PBMCs or a T cell subset sorted from them (not recorded which). CDR3 sequence: CASSLGWDGAETQYF. Here is the DNA: TGTGCCAGCAGCTTAGGTTGGGACGGGGCAGAGACCCAGTACTTC.